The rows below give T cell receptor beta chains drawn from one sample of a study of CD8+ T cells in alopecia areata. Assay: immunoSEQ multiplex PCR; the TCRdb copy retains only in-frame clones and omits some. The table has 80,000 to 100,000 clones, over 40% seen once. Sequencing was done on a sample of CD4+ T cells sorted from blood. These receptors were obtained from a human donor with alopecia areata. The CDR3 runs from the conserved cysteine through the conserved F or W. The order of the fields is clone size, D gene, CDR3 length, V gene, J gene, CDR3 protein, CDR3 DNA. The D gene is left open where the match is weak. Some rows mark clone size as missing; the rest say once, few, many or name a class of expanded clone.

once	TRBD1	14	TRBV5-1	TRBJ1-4	CASSSDRRNEKLFF	TGCGCCAGCAGCTCGGACAGGAGGAATGAAAAACTGTTTTTT
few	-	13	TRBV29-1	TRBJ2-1	CSAARDDYNEQFF	TGCAGCGCTGCCCGGGACGATTACAATGAGCAGTTCTTC
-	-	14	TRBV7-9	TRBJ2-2	CASSLGANTGELFF	TGTGCCAGCAGCTTAGGGGCGAACACCGGGGAGCTGTTTTTT
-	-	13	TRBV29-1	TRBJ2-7	CSVTGPQAYEQYF	TGCAGCGTTACGGGACCGCAGGCCTACGAGCAGTACTTC
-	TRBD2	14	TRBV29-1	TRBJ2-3	CSVELAGGADTQYF	TGCAGCGTTGAACTAGCGGGAGGGGCAGATACGCAGTATTTT
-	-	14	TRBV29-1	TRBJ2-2	CSAVEGANTGELFF	TGCAGCGCTGTGGAGGGCGCGAACACCGGGGAGCTGTTTTTT
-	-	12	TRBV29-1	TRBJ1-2	CSVEDTVWGYTF	TGCAGCGTTGAAGACACCGTTTGGGGCTACACCTTC
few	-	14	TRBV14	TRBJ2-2	CASSRLRNLGELFF	TGTGCCAGCAGCCGACTCAGGAATCTAGGGGAGCTGTTTTTT
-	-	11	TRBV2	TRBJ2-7	CASGAWYEQYF	TGTGCCAGCGGGGCATGGTACGAGCAGTACTTC
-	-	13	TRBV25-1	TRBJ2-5	CASSLLATETQYF	TGTGCCAGCAGTCTACTAGCTACAGAGACCCAGTACTTC
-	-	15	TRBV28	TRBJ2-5	CASTPRGFEQETQYF	TGTGCCAGCACCCCAAGGGGATTCGAGCAAGAGACCCAGTACTTC
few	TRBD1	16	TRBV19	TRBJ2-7	CASTPYGQGSVYEQYF	TGTGCCAGTACCCCCTATGGACAGGGGAGTGTTTACGAGCAGTACTTC
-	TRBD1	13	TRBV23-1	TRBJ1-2	CAINPGQSYGYTF	TGCGCCATAAACCCGGGACAGAGTTATGGCTACACCTTC
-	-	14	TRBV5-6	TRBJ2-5	CASSSVRAEETQYF	TGTGCCAGCAGCTCGGTCAGGGCAGAAGAGACCCAGTACTTC
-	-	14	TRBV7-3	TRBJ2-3	CASRTGGSGDTQYF	TGTGCCAGCAGGACGGGGGGCAGTGGAGATACGCAGTATTTT
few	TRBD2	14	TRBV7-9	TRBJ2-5	CASSPSGTQETQYF	TGTGCCAGCAGCCCGAGCGGGACCCAAGAGACCCAGTACTTC
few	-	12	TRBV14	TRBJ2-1	CASSQDWRTPFF	TGTGCCAGCAGCCAAGATTGGAGGACGCCGTTCTTC
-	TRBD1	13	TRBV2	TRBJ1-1	CASSEDRDREAFF	TGTGCCAGCAGCGAAGACCGGGACAGGGAAGCTTTCTTT
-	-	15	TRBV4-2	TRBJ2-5	CASSPGRGAQETQYF	TGTGCCAGCAGCCCGGGACGGGGGGCACAAGAGACCCAGTACTTC
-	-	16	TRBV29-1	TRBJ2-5	CSVEGGLRTGRETQYF	TGCAGCGTCGAGGGGGGCCTGCGGACCGGAAGAGAGACCCAGTACTTC
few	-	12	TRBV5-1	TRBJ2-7	CASSSRGYEQYF	TGCGCCAGCAGCTCGAGGGGTTACGAGCAGTACTTC
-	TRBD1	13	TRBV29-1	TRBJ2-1	CSVGQGMNNEQFF	TGCAGCGTTGGACAGGGAATGAACAATGAGCAGTTCTTC
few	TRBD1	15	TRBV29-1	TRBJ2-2	CSVTFLTGGTGELFF	TGCAGCGTTACCTTTCTAACAGGGGGAACCGGGGAGCTGTTTTTT
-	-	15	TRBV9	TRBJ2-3	CASSVGVGSTDTQYF	TGTGCCAGCAGCGTAGGGGTCGGTAGCACAGATACGCAGTATTTT